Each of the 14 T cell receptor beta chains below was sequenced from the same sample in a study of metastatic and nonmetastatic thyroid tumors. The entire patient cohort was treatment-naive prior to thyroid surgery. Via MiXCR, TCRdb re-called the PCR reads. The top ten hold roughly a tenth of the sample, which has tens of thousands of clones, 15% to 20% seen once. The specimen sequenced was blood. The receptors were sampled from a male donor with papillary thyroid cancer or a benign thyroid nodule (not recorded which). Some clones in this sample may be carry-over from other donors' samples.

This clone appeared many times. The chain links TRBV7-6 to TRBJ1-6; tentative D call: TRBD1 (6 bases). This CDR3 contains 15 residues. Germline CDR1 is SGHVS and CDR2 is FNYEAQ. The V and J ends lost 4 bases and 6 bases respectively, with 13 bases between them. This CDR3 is CASSSAGALNSPLHF. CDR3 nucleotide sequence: TGTGCCAGCAGCTCCGCAGGGGCCCTTAATTCACCCCTCCACTTT.

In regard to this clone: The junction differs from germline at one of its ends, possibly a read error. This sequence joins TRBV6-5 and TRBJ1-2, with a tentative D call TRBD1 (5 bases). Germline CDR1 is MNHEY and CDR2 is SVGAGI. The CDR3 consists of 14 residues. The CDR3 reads CASSSGALIYGYTF. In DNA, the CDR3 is TGCGCCAGCAGTTCCGGGGCGCTCATCTATGGCTACACCTTC.

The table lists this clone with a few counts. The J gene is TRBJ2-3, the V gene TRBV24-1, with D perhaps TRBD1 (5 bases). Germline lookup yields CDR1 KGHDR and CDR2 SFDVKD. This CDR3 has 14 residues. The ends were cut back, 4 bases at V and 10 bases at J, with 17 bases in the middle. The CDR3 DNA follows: TGTGCCACCAGTGAGGGCAGGGCATCGAAGCCGCAGTATTTT. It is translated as CATSEGRASKPQYF.

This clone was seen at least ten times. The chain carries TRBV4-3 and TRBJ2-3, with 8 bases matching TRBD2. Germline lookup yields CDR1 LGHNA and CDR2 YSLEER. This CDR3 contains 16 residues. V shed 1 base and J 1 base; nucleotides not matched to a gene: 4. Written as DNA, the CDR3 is TGCGCCAGCAGCCAAGGACAACTAGCGGGCACAGATACGCAGTATTTT. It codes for CASSQGQLAGTDTQYF.

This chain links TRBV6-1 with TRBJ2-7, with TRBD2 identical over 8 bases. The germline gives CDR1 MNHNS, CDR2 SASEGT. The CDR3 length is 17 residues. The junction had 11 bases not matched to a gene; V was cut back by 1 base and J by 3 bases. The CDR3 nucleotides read TGTGCCAGCAGTGAAGAGGTCTGGAGCGGGGGCTACTACGAGCAGTACTTC. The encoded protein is CASSEEVWSGGYYEQYF.

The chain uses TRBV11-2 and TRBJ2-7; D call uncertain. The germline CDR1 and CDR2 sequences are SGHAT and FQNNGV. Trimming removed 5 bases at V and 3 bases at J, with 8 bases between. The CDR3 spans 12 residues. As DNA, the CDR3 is TGTGCCAGCAGCCGACAATACTACGAGCAGTACTTC. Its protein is CASSRQYYEQYF.

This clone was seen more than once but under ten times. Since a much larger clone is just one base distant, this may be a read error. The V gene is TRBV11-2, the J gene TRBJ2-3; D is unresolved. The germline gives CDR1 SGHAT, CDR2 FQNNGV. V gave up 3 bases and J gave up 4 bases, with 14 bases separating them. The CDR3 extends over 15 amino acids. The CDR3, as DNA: TGTGCCAGCAGCTTGAGACGGGTTGGCGCAGATACGCAGTATTTT. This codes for CASSLRRVGADTQYF. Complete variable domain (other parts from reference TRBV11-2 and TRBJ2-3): EAGVAQSPRYKIIEKRQSVAFWCNPISGHATLYWYQQILGQGPKLLIQFQNNGVVDDSQLPKDRFSAERLKGVDSTLKIQPAKLEDSAVYLCASSLRRVGADTQYFGPGTRLTVL.

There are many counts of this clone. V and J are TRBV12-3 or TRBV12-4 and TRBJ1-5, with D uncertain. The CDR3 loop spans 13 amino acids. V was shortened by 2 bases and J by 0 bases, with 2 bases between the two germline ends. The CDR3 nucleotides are TGTGCCAGCAGTTTAAGTAGCAATCAGCCCCAGCATTTT. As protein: CASSLSSNQPQHF.

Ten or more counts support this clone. CDR3 sequence (DNA): TGTGCCAGCAGTTTCCCAGGGTTGAACACTGAAGCTTTCTTT. Translation gives CASSFPGLNTEAFF. The V gene is TRBV28, the J gene TRBJ1-1; tentatively, D is TRBD1 (5 bases). Germline values: CDR1 MDHEN, CDR2 SYDVKM. V dropped 3 bases and J dropped 0 bases, with 8 bases sitting between them. CDR3 size: 14 residues.

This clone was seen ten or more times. The CDR3 DNA is TGTGCCACCTCTGGGGGGGGAAAAAACCTTCCTCCTGGCTACACCTTC. It encodes CATSGGGKNLPPGYTF. V usage is TRBV19 and J usage is TRBJ1-2, with D tentatively TRBD1 (5 bases). CDR1 LNHDA and CDR2 SQIVND come from the germline V gene (reference sequence). CDR3 length: 16 amino acids. Trimming took 10 bases from V and 7 from J, leaving 28 bases between them.

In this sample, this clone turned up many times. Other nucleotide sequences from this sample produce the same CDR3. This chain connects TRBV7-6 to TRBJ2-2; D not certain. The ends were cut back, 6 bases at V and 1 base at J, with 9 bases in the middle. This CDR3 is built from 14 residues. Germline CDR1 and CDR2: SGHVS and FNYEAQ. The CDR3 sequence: CASSLVVNTGELFF. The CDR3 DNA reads TGTGCCAGCAGTCTGGTCGTGAACACCGGGGAGCTGTTTTTT.

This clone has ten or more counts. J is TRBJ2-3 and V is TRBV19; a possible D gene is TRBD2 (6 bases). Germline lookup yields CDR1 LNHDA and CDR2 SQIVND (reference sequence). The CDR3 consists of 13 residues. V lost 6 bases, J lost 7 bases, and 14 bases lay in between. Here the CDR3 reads CASRPGTRYTQYF. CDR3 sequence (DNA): TGTGCCAGTAGGCCCGGGACTCGATATACGCAGTATTTT.

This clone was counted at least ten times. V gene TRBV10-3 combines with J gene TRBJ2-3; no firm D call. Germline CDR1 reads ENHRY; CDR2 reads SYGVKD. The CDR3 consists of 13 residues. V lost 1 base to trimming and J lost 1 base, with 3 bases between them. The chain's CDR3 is CAISEYGTDTQYF. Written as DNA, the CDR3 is TGTGCCATCAGTGAGTATGGCACAGATACGCAGTATTTT.

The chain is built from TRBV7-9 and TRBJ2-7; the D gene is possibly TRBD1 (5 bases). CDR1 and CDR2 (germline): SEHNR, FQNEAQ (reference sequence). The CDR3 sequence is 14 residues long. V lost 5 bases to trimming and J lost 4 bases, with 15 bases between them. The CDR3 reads CASSLTGIPYEQYF. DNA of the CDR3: TGTGCCAGCAGCCTTACAGGTATCCCTTACGAGCAGTACTTC.